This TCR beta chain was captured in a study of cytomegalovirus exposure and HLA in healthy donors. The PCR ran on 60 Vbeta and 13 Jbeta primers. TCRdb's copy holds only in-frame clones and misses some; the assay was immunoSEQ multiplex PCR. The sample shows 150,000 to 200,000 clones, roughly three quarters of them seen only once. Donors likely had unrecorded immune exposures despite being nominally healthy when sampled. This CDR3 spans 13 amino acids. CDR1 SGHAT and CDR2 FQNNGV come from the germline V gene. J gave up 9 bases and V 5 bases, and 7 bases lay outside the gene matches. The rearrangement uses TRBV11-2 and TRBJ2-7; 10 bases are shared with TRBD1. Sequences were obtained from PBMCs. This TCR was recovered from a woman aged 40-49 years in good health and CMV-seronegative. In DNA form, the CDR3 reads TGTGCCAGCAGCGCCCTGACAGGGGGCGGGCAGTACTTC. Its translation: CASSALTGGGQYF. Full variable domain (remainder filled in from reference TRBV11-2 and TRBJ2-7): EAGVAQSPRYKIIEKRQSVAFWCNPISGHATLYWYQQILGQGPKLLIQFQNNGVVDDSQLPKDRFSAERLKGVDSTLKIQPAKLEDSAVYLCASSALTGGGQYFGPGTRLTVT.